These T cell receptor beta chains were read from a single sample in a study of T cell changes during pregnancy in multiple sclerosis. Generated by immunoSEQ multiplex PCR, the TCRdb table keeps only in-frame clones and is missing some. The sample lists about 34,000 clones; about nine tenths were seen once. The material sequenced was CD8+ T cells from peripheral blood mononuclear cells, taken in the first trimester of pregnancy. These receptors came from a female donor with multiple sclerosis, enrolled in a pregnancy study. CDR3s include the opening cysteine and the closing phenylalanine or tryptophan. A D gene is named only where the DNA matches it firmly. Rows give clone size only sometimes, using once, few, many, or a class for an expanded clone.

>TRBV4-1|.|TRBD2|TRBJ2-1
CASSQESSGRDEQFF
TGCGCCAGCAGCCAAGAGAGTAGCGGGCGGGATGAGCAGTTCTTC
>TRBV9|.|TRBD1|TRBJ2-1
CASSLTGAPYNEQFF
TGTGCCAGCAGTCTAACAGGGGCACCCTACAATGAGCAGTTCTTC
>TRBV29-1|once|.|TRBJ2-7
CSVATGISYEQYF
TGCAGCGTTGCCACCGGGATCTCCTACGAGCAGTACTTC
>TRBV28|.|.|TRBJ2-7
CASSRGGEREKYF
TGTGCCAGCAGTCGCGGAGGGGAAAGGGAGAAGTACTTC
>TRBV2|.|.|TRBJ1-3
CASSEVGSSGNTIYF
TGTGCCAGCAGTGAAGTAGGGAGCTCTGGAAACACCATATATTTT
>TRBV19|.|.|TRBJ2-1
CASSNAGADEQFF
TGTGCCAGTAGTAATGCGGGCGCGGATGAGCAGTTCTTC
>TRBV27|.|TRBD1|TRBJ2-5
CASSFNRGLPPKETQYF
TGTGCCAGCAGTTTCAACAGGGGCTTACCCCCAAAAGAGACCCAGTACTTC
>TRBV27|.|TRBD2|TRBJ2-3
CASRGLAYTDTQYF
TGTGCCAGCAGGGGACTAGCGTACACAGATACGCAGTATTTT
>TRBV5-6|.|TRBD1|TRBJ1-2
CASSLANRQGHYGYTF
TGTGCCAGCAGCTTGGCTAACCGACAGGGACACTATGGCTACACCTTC
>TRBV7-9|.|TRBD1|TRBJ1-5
CASSDTGVGNQPQHF
TGTGCCAGCAGCGATACAGGGGTTGGCAATCAGCCCCAGCATTTT
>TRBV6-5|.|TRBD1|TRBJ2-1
CASSLGTGGNEQFF
TGTGCCAGCAGTCTTGGGACAGGGGGCAATGAGCAGTTCTTC
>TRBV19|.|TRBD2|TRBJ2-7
CASSMGHSGSAYEQYF
TGTGCCAGTAGTATGGGCCATAGCGGGAGTGCCTACGAGCAGTACTTC
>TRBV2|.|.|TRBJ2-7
CASSGVRQGRGNEQYF
TGTGCCAGCAGTGGAGTTCGGCAGGGACGGGGGAACGAGCAGTACTTC
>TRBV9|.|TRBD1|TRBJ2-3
CASSLQGAAQYF
TGTGCCAGCAGCTTACAGGGGGCTGCGCAGTATTTT
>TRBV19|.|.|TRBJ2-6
CASRPPRQISGANVLTF
TGTGCCAGTAGACCTCCTCGACAGATCTCTGGGGCCAACGTCCTGACTTTC